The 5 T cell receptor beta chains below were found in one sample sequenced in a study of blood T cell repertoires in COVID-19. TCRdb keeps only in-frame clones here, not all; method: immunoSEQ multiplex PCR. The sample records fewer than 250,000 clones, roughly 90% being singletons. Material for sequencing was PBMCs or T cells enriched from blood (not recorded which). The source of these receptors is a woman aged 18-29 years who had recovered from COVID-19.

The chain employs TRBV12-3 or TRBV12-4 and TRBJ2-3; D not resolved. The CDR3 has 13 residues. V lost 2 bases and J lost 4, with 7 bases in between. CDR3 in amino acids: CASSLLESDTQYF. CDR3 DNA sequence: TGTGCCAGCAGTTTACTAGAGTCAGATACGCAGTATTTT.

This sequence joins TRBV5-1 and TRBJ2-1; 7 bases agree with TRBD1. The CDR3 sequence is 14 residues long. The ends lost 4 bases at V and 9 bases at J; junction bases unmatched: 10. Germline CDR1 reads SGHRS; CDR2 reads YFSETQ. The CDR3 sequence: CASSPDREIIEQFF. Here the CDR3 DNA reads TGCGCCAGCAGCCCAGACAGGGAAATTATTGAGCAGTTCTTC.

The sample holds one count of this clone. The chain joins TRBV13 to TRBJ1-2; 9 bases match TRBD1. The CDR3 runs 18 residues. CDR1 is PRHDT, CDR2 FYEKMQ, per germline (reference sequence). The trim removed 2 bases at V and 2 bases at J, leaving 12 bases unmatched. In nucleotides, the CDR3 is TGTGCCAGCAGCTTATACTGGACAGGGGAGTGGATGAACTATGGCTACACCTTC. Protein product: CASSLYWTGEWMNYGYTF.

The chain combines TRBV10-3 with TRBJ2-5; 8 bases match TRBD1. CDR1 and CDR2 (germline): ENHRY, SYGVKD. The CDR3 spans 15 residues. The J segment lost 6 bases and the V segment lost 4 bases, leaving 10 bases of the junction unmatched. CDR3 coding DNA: TGTGCCATCAGTGCCGGCTTTGGACAGGGTCAGACCCAGTACTTC. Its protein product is CAISAGFGQGQTQYF.

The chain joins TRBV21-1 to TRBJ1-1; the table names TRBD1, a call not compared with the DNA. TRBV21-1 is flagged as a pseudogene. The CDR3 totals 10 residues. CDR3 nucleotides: TGTGCCAGCAGCACAGTTGAAGCTTTCTTT. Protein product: CASSTVEAFF.